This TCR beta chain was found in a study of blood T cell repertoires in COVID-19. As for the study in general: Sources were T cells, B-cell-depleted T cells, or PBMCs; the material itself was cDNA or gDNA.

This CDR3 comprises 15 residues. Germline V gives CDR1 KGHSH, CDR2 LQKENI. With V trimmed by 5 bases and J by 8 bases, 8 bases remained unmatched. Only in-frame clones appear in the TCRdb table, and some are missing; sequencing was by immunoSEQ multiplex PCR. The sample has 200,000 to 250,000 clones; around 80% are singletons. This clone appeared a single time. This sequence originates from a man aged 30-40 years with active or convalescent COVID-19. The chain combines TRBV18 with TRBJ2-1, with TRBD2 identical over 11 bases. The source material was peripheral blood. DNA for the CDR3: TGTGCCAGCTCAGCCACTAGCGGGAGAGTCTATGAGCAGTTCTTC. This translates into CASSATSGRVYEQFF.